The 26 T cell receptor beta chains reported below all come from one sample, sequenced in a study of CD8+ T cells in alopecia areata. In each case, RNA was isolated and then reverse transcribed into cDNA as the sequencing template. Assay used: immunoSEQ multiplex PCR; TCRdb lists only in-frame clones, some missing. The sample lists 150,000 or so clones, roughly two thirds occurring once. The treatment here: oral pan-JAK inhibitor, 5-10 mg twice daily. The specimen comprised CD4+ T cells sorted from blood, sampled at week 4, from a patient treated with tofacitinib. Receptors were obtained from a human donor with alopecia areata.

The table lists this clone with a count of one. The chain links TRBV27 to TRBJ2-3; D assignment may be TRBD1 or TRBD2 (5 bases each). The V gene's germline CDR1 is MNHEY and CDR2 SMNVEV (reference sequence). Trimming removed 5 bases from V and 3 bases from J, with 12 bases in between. The CDR3 has 14 amino acids. The CDR3 nucleotides are TGTGCCAGCAGTCCGAGGGACCGGACAGATACGCAGTATTTT. Its protein is CASSPRDRTDTQYF.

CDR3 nucleotides: TGTGCCAGCAGCTTAGGGGGAAACATTCAGTACTTC. Translating gives CASSLGGNIQYF. V usage is TRBV7-2 and J usage is TRBJ2-4; D remains ambiguous. With 1 base removed from V and 6 bases from J, the gap between germline ends came to 4 bases. This CDR3 region has 12 residues. Germline CDR1 SGHTA, CDR2 FQGNSA.

V is TRBV25-1 and J is TRBJ2-5; weak D call: TRBD2 (7 bases). This CDR3 comprises 15 residues. Germline CDR1 MGHDK, CDR2 SYGVNS. V was cut by 6 bases and J by 4 bases, with 18 bases left in between. The CDR3 nucleotides read TGTGCCAGCAGGTCGGGGGGCCCTGGGGCAGAGACCCAGTACTTC. Translating gives CASRSGGPGAETQYF.

The gene calls are TRBV30 and TRBJ1-5; D is unresolved. V was cut by 2 bases and J by 2 bases, with 10 bases left in between. Germline V gene lookup returns CDR1 GTSNPN and CDR2 SVGIG (reference sequence). There are 14 residues in the CDR3. CDR3 in amino acids: CAWSNNLGNQPQHF. CDR3 nucleotides: TGTGCCTGGAGTAACAACTTGGGCAATCAGCCCCAGCATTTT.

V is TRBV30 and J is TRBJ1-6, with 8 nucleotides matching TRBD1. The J segment lost 7 bases and the V segment lost 2 bases, leaving 4 bases of the junction unmatched. CDR1 is GTSNPN and CDR2 is SVGIG in the germline V gene (reference sequence). CDR3 size: 14 residues. CDR3 amino acids: CAWSNRGMNSPLHF. CDR3 in DNA: TGTGCCTGGAGTAACAGGGGGATGAATTCACCCCTCCACTTT. The variable domain in full, with the rest retrieved from reference TRBV30 and TRBJ1-6, is SQTIHQWPATLVQPVGSPLSLECTVEGTSNPNLYWYRQAAGRGLQLLFYSVGIGQISSEVPQNLSASRPQDRQFILSSKKLLLSDSGFYLCAWSNRGMNSPLHFGNGTRLTVT.

The chain recombines TRBV6-5 with TRBJ2-5; D may be TRBD2 (5 bases). Germline CDR1 reads MNHEY; CDR2 reads SVGAGI. V lost 4 bases and J 6 bases, leaving 15 bases between the germline ends. This CDR3 has 14 residues. The CDR3 DNA reads as TGTGCCAGCAGTTTACCGAGGGATCCAAAGACCCAGTACTTC. It specifies CASSLPRDPKTQYF.

The J gene is TRBJ2-7, the V gene TRBV29-1; D is uncertain. Trimming stripped 4 bases from V and 5 bases from J, with 15 bases between. Per the germline V gene, CDR1 is SQVTM and CDR2 is ANQGSEA. CDR3 size: 13 residues. Written as DNA, the CDR3 is TGCAGCGTTGGAGGCGCCCGTAATGACGAGCAGTACTTC. This gives the protein CSVGGARNDEQYF.

There are a few counts of this clone. V is TRBV11-2 and J is TRBJ2-7; D is unresolved. The CDR3 spans 11 residues. The V and J ends lost 2 bases and 7 bases respectively, with 6 bases between them. Germline V gives CDR1 SGHAT, CDR2 FQNNGV. The CDR3 loop is CASSLLKEQYF. Written as DNA, the CDR3 is TGTGCCAGCAGCTTATTGAAAGAGCAGTACTTC.

The rearrangement links TRBV30 to TRBJ2-1; D not certain. The CDR3 extends over 10 amino acids. Germline V gene data show CDR1 as GTSNPN and CDR2 as SVGIG (reference sequence). The ends were cut back, 4 bases at V and 9 bases at J, with 7 bases in the middle. The CDR3 sequence is CAWMRLEQFF. Here the CDR3 DNA reads TGTGCCTGGATGCGGCTTGAGCAGTTCTTC.

This chain connects TRBV9 to TRBJ1-2; D is possibly TRBD1 (5 bases). The V and J ends lost 0 bases and 4 bases respectively, with 10 bases between them. The CDR3 covers 14 residues. Per the germline V gene, CDR1 is SGDLS and CDR2 is YYNGEE. CDR3 sequence reads: CASSVGQTRYGYTF. The CDR3 DNA sequence: TGTGCCAGCAGCGTAGGACAGACCCGCTATGGCTACACCTTC.

This clone has more than one count but fewer than ten. The genes are TRBV29-1 and TRBJ2-3; no clear D gene. The CDR3 extends over 12 amino acids. V lost 3 bases and J lost 0, with 4 bases in between. Germline assignment: CDR1 SQVTM and CDR2 ANQGSEA. The CDR3 coding sequence is TGCAGCGTTGATGGGAGCACAGATACGCAGTATTTT. Translating gives CSVDGSTDTQYF.

The CDR3 spells CASSLWQGDSPLHF. CDR3 bases: TGTGCCAGCAGTTTATGGCAGGGCGATTCACCCCTCCACTTT. The chain links TRBV27 to TRBJ1-6; TRBD1 is a possible D gene (5 bases). The CDR3 spans 14 residues. Germline lookup yields CDR1 MNHEY and CDR2 SMNVEV (reference sequence). V lost 1 base, J lost 8 bases, and 9 bases lay in between.

The V and J genes are TRBV30 and TRBJ1-5; unclear D gene. V gave up 2 bases and J gave up 9 bases, with 11 bases separating them. The CDR3 is made up of 12 amino acids. Germline CDR1 and CDR2: GTSNPN and SVGIG (reference sequence). For the CDR3, the DNA is TGTGCCTGGAGTTCCCCCGTGGGGCCCCAGCATTTT. Translated, it gives CAWSSPVGPQHF. The whole variable domain, filled in from reference TRBV30 and TRBJ1-5, reads SQTIHQWPATLVQPVGSPLSLECTVEGTSNPNLYWYRQAAGRGLQLLFYSVGIGQISSEVPQNLSASRPQDRQFILSSKKLLLSDSGFYLCAWSSPVGPQHFGDGTRLSIL.

This chain joins TRBV29-1 and TRBJ2-7, with a weak D call TRBD2 (6 bases). CDR1 SQVTM and CDR2 ANQGSEA come from the germline V gene. Trimming stripped 0 bases from V and 4 bases from J, with 16 bases between. CDR3 length equals 15 residues. This CDR3 is CSVEDRVGLRYEQYF. DNA of the CDR3: TGCAGCGTTGAAGATCGGGTGGGACTTCGATACGAGCAGTACTTC.

The CDR3 region is CASSLGTMNTGELFF. The CDR3 DNA reads as TGTGCCAGCAGCTTAGGGACTATGAACACCGGGGAGCTGTTTTTT. The chain employs TRBV7-2 and TRBJ2-2; D possibly corresponds to TRBD2 (6 bases). Germline CDR1 SGHTA, CDR2 FQGNSA. Trimming removed 1 base from V and 1 base from J, with 7 bases in between. The CDR3 has 15 residues.

The chain is built from TRBV7-6 and TRBJ2-5; the D call may be TRBD1 or TRBD2 (6 bases each). The CDR3 is 15 amino acids. With 1 base removed from V and 4 bases from J, the gap between germline ends came to 13 bases. In germline, CDR1 is SGHVS, CDR2 FNYEAQ. CDR3 residues: CASSLEGLQGETQYF. The CDR3 DNA sequence: TGTGCCAGCAGCTTAGAAGGACTACAGGGAGAGACCCAGTACTTC.

This chain uses TRBV7-9 with TRBJ1-2; 8 bases agree with TRBD1. Looked up from germline, CDR1 is SEHNR and CDR2 is FQNEAQ (reference sequence). This CDR3 is built from 14 residues. J gave up 5 bases and V 0 bases, and 2 bases lay outside the gene matches. The chain's CDR3 is CASSLARQGYGYTF. CDR3 nucleotides: TGTGCCAGCAGCTTAGCACGACAGGGGTATGGCTACACCTTC.

V usage is TRBV18 and J usage is TRBJ2-5; 8 positions match TRBD1. Trimming removed 5 bases from V and 4 bases from J; junction bases left unmatched: 3. The germline V gene has CDR1 KGHSH and CDR2 LQKENI. CDR3 length equals 13 residues. The CDR3 is CASSSGQGETQYF. The DNA of the CDR3 is TGTGCCAGCTCATCTGGACAGGGAGAGACCCAGTACTTC.

The chain joins TRBV30 to TRBJ1-1, with D possibly matching TRBD1 (6 bases). The germline V and J ends were trimmed by 4 bases and 4 bases, with 22 bases remaining between them. In germline, CDR1 is GTSNPN, CDR2 SVGIG (reference sequence). The CDR3 is 16 residues long. The CDR3 is CAWTKRRGGGGTEAFF. The CDR3, as DNA: TGTGCCTGGACTAAACGAAGAGGGGGTGGCGGCACTGAAGCTTTCTTT.

V is TRBV7-2 and J is TRBJ2-7, with D hard to call. Germline CDR1 is SGHTA and CDR2 is FQGNSA. This CDR3 contains 15 residues. V gave up 5 bases and J gave up 0 bases, with 14 bases separating them. CDR3 region: CASSPFGPNSYEQYF. CDR3 sequence (DNA): TGTGCCAGCAGCCCCTTTGGGCCGAACTCCTACGAGCAGTACTTC.

This clone was found a few times. This chain joins TRBV6-5 and TRBJ2-5, with 11 positions matching TRBD2. The CDR3 sequence is 14 residues long. Germline loops: CDR1 MNHEY, CDR2 SVGAGI. V lost 4 bases and J lost 6; bases outside the gene matches: 4. CDR3 sequence (DNA): TGTGCCAGCAGTTTAGCGGGGGGGCTCAAGACCCAGTACTTC. Translating gives CASSLAGGLKTQYF.

The chain is built from TRBV30 and TRBJ1-6; D ambiguous. The V end lost 2 bases, the J end lost 10 bases, and 12 bases lay between the germline ends. CDR1 and CDR2 (germline): GTSNPN, SVGIG (reference sequence). CDR3 length equals 13 residues. In nucleotides, the CDR3 is TGTGCCTGGAGTCCACCTCAGGTATCACCCCTCCACTTT. This sequence encodes CAWSPPQVSPLHF.

The V gene is TRBV30, the J gene TRBJ2-5; 7 bases are shared with TRBD2. CDR1 is GTSNPN, CDR2 SVGIG, per germline (reference sequence). Unmatched junction bases numbered 9, after V lost 1 base and J lost 7 bases. The CDR3 is 14 residues long. CDR3 amino acids: CAWSGSGAGGTQYF. The CDR3 nucleotides are TGTGCCTGGAGTGGAAGCGGGGCCGGGGGGACCCAGTACTTC.

CDR3 sequence reads: CASKRTGVTEAFF. Here the CDR3 DNA reads TGTGCCAGCAAACGGACAGGGGTCACTGAAGCTTTCTTT. The chain combines TRBV10-3 with TRBJ1-1, with TRBD1 matching 9 bases. The CDR3 has 13 amino acids. Trimming at V came to 10 bases and at J to 4 bases, leaving 7 bases not matched to a gene. From germline, CDR1 is ENHRY and CDR2 SYGVKD.

A few counts support this clone. The V call is TRBV2, the J call TRBJ2-5; TRBD2 might be the D (5 bases). Germline V gives CDR1 SNHLY, CDR2 FYNNEI. The CDR3 is 13 amino acids. V lost 7 bases and J lost 2, with 11 bases in between. The chain's CDR3 is CASMAWRQETQYF. The CDR3 DNA reads as TGTGCCAGCATGGCCTGGAGGCAAGAGACCCAGTACTTC.

This clone has only one observation. The rearrangement joins TRBV7-9 to TRBJ1-6; D is unclear. V gave up 2 bases and J gave up 10 bases, with 3 bases separating them. CDR1 is SEHNR, CDR2 FQNEAQ, per germline (reference sequence). CDR3 length: 11 residues. CDR3 nucleotide sequence: TGTGCCAGCAGCTTACAATCACCCCTCCACTTT. This translates into CASSLQSPLHF.